This T cell receptor (beta chain) is from a study of T cell changes during pregnancy in multiple sclerosis. Per the germline V gene, CDR1 is LNHDA and CDR2 is SQIVND (reference sequence). This CDR3 is 15 amino acids long. Trimming cost V 3 bases and J 2 bases, with 13 bases left between them. The repertoire was sequenced with immunoSEQ multiplex PCR; TCRdb's copy has only in-frame clones and lacks some. Counted here are about 58,000 clones, 93% occurring once; the ten biggest clones make up under 5%. This rearrangement joins TRBV19 to TRBJ1-2; D possibly corresponds to TRBD1 (6 bases). The clonotype was recovered from a female donor with multiple sclerosis, enrolled in a pregnancy study. The sample consisted of CD8+ T cells from peripheral blood mononuclear cells, taken in the second trimester of pregnancy. Here the CDR3 reads CASSISDSPNYGYTF. DNA of the CDR3: TGTGCCAGTAGTATTTCGGACAGCCCAAACTATGGCTACACCTTC.